This T cell receptor beta chain emerged from a study of cytomegalovirus exposure and HLA in healthy donors. Points from the study as a whole: Another analysis was done later, and it associated 17,000 or so TCR beta sequences with HLA alleles at 0.05 false discovery rate. The study found most TCR sequences rare, yet found some public TCRs in many donors.

As regards this clone: The antigen is not known.

There are 15 residues in the CDR3. Germline loops: CDR1 KGHSH, CDR2 LQKENI. V lost 6 bases to trimming and J lost 3 bases; unmatched junction nucleotides: 11. Donors were nominally healthy when sampled, though unrecorded immune exposures were likely. Primers for the PCR totalled 60 Vbeta and 13 Jbeta. Only in-frame clones appear in the TCRdb table, and some are missing; sequencing was by immunoSEQ multiplex PCR. The table has 150,000 or so clones, 75% to 85% seen once; the top ten hold around 5.2%. Sequenced sample: PBMCs. V is TRBV18 and J is TRBJ2-7, with 7 nucleotides matching TRBD2. This receptor was obtained from a woman in her thirties or forties in good health and CMV-seropositive. In DNA form, the CDR3 reads TGTGCCAGCTCCCGGGGGACTACCCCGAACTACGAGCAGTACTTC. This translates into CASSRGTTPNYEQYF.